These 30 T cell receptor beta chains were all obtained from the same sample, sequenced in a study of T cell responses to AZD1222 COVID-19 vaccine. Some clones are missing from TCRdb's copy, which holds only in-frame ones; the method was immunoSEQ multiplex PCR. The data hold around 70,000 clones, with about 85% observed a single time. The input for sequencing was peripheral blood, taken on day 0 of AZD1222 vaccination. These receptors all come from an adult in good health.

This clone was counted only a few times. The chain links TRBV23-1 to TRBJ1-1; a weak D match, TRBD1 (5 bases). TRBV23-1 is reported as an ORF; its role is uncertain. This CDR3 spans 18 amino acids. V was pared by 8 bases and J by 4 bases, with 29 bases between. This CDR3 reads CASGPKGVQSSGGTEAFF. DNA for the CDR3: TGCGCCAGCGGCCCCAAGGGAGTGCAGTCGTCGGGGGGCACTGAAGCTTTCTTT.

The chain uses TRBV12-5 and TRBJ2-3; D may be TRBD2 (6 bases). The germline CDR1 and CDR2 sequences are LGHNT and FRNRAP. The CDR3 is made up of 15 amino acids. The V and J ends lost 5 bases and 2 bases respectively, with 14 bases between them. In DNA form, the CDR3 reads TGTGCTAGTGGTGCGGGACCCCTCGACACAGATACGCAGTATTTT. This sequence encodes CASGAGPLDTDTQYF.

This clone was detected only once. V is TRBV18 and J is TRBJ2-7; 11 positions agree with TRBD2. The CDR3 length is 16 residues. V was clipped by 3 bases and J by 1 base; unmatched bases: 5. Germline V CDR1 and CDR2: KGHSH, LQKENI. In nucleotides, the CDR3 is TGTGCCAGCTCACCGGGACTAGCGGCTTTGTCCTACGAGCAGTACTTC. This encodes CASSPGLAALSYEQYF.

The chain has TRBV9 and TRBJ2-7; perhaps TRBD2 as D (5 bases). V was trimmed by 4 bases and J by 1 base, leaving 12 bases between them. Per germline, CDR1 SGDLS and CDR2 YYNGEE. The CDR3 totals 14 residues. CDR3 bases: TGTGCCAGCAGCCCTCGGACTCGATCCTACGAGCAGTACTTC. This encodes CASSPRTRSYEQYF.

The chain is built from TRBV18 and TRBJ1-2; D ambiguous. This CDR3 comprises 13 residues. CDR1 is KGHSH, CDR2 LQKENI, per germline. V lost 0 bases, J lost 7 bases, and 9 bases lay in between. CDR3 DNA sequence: TGTGCCAGCTCACCACCCCAGGCCTCTGGCTACACCTTC. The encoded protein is CASSPPQASGYTF.

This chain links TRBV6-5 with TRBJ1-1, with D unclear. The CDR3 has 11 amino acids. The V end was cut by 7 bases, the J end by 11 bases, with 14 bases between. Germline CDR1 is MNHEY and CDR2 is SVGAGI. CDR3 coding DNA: TGTGCCAGCATGATTGGGCGACGGGCTTTCTTT. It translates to CASMIGRRAFF.

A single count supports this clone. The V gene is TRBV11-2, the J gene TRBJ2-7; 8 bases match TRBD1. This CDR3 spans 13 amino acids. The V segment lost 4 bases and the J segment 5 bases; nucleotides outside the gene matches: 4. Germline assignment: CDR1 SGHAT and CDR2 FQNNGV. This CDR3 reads CASSYTGGHEQYF. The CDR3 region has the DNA TGTGCCAGCAGCTATACAGGGGGGCACGAGCAGTACTTC.

The CDR3, as DNA: TGTGCCAGCAGTTTGGTGGGGGGTTCCTATAATTCACCCCTCCACTTT. This codes for CASSLVGGSYNSPLHF. J is TRBJ1-6 and V is TRBV27; D possibly corresponds to TRBD1 (5 bases). Trimming pared 3 bases from V and 1 base from J, leaving 10 bases between. Germline assignment: CDR1 MNHEY and CDR2 SMNVEV (reference sequence). The CDR3 is made up of 16 amino acids.

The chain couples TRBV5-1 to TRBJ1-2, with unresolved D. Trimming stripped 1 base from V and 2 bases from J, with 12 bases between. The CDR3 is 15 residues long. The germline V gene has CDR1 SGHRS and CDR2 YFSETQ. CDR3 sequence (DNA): TGCGCCAGCAGCTTGTATAGTCAGGTGAACTATGGCTACACCTTC. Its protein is CASSLYSQVNYGYTF.

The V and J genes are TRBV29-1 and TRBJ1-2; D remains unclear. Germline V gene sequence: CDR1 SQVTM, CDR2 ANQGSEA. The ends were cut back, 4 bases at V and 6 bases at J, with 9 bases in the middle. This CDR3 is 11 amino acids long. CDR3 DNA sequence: TGCAGCGTTGCCGGGCCAAATGGCTACACCTTC. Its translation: CSVAGPNGYTF.

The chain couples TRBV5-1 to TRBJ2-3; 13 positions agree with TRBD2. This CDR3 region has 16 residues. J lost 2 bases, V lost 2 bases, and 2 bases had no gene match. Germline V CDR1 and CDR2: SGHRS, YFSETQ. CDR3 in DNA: TGCGCCAGCAGCTTCGGGACTAGCGGGAACACAGATACGCAGTATTTT. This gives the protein CASSFGTSGNTDTQYF.

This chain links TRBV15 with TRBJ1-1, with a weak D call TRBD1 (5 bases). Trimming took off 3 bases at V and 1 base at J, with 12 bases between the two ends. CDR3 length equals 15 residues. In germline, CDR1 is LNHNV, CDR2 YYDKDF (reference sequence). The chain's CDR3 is CATSSYGTANTEAFF. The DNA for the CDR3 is TGTGCCACCAGCAGCTATGGGACGGCGAACACTGAAGCTTTCTTT.

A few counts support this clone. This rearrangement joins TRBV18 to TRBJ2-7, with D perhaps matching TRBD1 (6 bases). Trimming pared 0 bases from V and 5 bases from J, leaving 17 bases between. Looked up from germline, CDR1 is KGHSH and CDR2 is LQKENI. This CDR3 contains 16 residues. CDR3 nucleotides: TGTGCCAGCTCACCACCGAGCGACCCCAGGGGCCACGAGCAGTACTTC. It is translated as CASSPPSDPRGHEQYF.

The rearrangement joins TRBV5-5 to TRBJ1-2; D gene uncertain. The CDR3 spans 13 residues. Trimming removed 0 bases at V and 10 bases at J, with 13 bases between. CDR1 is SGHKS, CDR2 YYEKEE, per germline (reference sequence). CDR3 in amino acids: CASSLGGYGDYTF. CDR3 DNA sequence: TGTGCCAGCAGCTTGGGTGGGTATGGAGACTACACCTTC.

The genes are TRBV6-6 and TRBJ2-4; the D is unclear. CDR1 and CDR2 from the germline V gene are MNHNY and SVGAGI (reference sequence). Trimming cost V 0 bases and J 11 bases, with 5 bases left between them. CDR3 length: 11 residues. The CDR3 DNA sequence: TGTGCCAGCAGTTACTCAAGAGTTCAGTACTTC. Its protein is CASSYSRVQYF.

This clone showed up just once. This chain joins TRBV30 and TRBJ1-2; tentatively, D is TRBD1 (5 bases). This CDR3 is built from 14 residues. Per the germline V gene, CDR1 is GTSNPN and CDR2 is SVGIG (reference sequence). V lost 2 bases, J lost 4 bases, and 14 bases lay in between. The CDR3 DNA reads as TGTGCCTGGAGTCCAGGGTGGTCCACCTATGGCTACACCTTC. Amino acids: CAWSPGWSTYGYTF.

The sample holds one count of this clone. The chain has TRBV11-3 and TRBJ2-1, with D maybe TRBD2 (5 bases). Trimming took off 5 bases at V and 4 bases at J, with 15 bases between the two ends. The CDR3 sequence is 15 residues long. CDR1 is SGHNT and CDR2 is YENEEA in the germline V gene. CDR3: CASSPTEGGYNEQFF. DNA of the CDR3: TGTGCCAGCAGCCCAACCGAGGGCGGATACAATGAGCAGTTCTTC.

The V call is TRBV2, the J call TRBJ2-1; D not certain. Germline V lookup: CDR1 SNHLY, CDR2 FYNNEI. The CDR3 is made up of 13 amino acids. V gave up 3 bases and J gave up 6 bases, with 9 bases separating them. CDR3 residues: CASSDNLGNEQFF. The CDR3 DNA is TGTGCCAGCAGTGATAATTTGGGCAATGAGCAGTTCTTC.

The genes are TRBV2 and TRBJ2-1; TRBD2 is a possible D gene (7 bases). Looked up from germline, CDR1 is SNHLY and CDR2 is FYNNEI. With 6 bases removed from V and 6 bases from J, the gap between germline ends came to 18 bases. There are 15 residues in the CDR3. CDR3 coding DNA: TGTGCCAGCAGGAAGGGGGGGTCCAAAAGCAATGAGCAGTTCTTC. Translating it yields CASRKGGSKSNEQFF.

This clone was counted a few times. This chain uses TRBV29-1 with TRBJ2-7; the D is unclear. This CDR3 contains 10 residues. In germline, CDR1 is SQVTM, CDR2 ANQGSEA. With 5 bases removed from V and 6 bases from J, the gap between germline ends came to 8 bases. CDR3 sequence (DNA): TGCAGCGTTCGAGACGTCGAGCAGTACTTC. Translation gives CSVRDVEQYF.

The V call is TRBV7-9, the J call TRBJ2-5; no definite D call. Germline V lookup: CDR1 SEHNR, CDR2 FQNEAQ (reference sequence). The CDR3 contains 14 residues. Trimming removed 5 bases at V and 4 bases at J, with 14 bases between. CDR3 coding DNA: TGTGCCAGCAGCGTTGGGGTAGCCTCAGAGACCCAGTACTTC. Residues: CASSVGVASETQYF.

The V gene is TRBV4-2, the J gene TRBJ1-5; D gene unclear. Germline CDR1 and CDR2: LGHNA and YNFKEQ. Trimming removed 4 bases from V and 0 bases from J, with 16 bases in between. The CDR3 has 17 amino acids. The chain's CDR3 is CASSPLTDSLSNQPQHF. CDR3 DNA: TGTGCCAGCAGCCCTCTTACGGATTCGCTTAGCAATCAGCCCCAGCATTTT.

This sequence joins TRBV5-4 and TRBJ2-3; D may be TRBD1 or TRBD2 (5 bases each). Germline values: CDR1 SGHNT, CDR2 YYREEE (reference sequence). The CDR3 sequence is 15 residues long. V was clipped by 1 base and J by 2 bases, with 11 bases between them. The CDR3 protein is CASSLNAGTTDTQYF. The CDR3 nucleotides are TGTGCCAGCAGCTTGAACGCAGGGACCACAGATACGCAGTATTTT.

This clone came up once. The CDR3 is CASSQDGLGTPTYGYTF. For the CDR3, the DNA is TGTGCCAGCAGCCAGGACGGATTGGGCACACCAACCTATGGCTACACCTTC. V usage is TRBV4-2 and J usage is TRBJ1-2; D is uncertain. In germline, CDR1 is LGHNA, CDR2 YNFKEQ. The V end was cut by 3 bases, the J end by 4 bases, with 21 bases between. The CDR3 runs 17 residues.

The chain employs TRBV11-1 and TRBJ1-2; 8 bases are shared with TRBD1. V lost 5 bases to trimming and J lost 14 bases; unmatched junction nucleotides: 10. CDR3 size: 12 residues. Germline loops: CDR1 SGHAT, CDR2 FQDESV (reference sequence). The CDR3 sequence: CASSTGTGIVTF. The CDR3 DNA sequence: TGTGCCAGCAGCACCGGGACAGGCATCGTAACCTTC.

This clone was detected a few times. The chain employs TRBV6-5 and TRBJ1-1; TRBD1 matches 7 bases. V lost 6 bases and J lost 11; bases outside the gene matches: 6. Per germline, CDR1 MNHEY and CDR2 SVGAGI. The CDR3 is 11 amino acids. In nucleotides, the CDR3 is TGTGCCAGCAGACTACAGGGGACGGCTTTCTTT. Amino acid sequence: CASRLQGTAFF.

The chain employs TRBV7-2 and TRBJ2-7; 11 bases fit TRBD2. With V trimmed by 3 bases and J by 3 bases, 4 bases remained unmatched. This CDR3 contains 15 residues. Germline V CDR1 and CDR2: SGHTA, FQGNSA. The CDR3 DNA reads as TGTGCCAGCAGCTTCGGGACTAGCGGCTTCTACGAGCAGTACTTC. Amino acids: CASSFGTSGFYEQYF.

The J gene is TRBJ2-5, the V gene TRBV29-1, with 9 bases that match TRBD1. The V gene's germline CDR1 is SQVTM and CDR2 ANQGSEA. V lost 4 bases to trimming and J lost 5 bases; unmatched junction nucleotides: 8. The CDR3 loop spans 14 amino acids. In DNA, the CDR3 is TGCAGCGTTGGGGGGCTACAGGGGGCGGAGACCCAGTACTTC. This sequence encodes CSVGGLQGAETQYF.

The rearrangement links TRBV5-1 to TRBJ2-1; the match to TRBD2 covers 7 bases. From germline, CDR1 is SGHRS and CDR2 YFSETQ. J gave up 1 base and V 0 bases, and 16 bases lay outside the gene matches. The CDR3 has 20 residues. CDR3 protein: CASSLGSERDYRSSYNEQFF. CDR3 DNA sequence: TGCGCCAGCAGCTTGGGTTCAGAACGGGACTACCGGTCTTCCTACAATGAGCAGTTCTTC.

CDR3 nucleotide sequence: TGTGCCAGCAGTGGACAGGAGTATGGCTACACCTTC. Protein product: CASSGQEYGYTF. This chain uses TRBV6-6 with TRBJ1-2, with 7 positions matching TRBD1. Germline V gene sequence: CDR1 MNHNY, CDR2 SVGAGI (reference sequence). The CDR3 runs 12 residues. Losses at the gene ends were 5 bases for V and 5 bases for J; bases not matched to a gene: 2.